Here is one T cell receptor beta chain with its context. The CDR3 has 16 residues. Losses at the gene ends were 5 bases for V and 2 bases for J; bases not matched to a gene: 9. Germline V gene lookup returns CDR1 MNHNS and CDR2 SASEGT. The sample comes from a study of blood T cell repertoires in COVID-19. Study context: Italy, Spain and the United States were the sources of the convalescent and acute COVID-19 samples. The analysed material was cDNA or gDNA that came from T cells, B-cell-depleted T cells, or PBMCs.

Per the original data handling: Amplified reference gene primers provided the basis for estimating nucleated cell counts. TCRdb's table, derived via immunoSEQ multiplex PCR, lists solely in-frame clones and lacks some. That table furnishes V, J and clone size, whereas the DNA furnished D and trimming. The sample includes 100,000 to 150,000 clones, about 89% seen only once; the top ten take about an eighth. The specimen was peripheral blood. This chain connects TRBV6-1 to TRBJ1-2; 9 bases match TRBD1. The sequence was obtained from a woman in her seventies with COVID-19, enrolled during active disease. The CDR3 DNA reads TGTGCCAGCAGTCAAGTACCGGGACAGGGCAACTATGGCTACACCTTC. It encodes CASSQVPGQGNYGYTF.